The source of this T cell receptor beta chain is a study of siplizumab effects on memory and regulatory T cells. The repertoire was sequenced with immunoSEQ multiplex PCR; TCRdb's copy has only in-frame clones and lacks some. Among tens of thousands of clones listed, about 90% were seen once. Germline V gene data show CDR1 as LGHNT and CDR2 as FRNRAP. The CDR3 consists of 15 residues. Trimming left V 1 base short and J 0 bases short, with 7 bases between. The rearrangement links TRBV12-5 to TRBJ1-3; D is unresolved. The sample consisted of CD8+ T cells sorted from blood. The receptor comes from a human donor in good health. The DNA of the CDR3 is TGTGCTAGTGGTTTGGACCCTATCTCTGGAAACACCATATATTTT. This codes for CASGLDPISGNTIYF.